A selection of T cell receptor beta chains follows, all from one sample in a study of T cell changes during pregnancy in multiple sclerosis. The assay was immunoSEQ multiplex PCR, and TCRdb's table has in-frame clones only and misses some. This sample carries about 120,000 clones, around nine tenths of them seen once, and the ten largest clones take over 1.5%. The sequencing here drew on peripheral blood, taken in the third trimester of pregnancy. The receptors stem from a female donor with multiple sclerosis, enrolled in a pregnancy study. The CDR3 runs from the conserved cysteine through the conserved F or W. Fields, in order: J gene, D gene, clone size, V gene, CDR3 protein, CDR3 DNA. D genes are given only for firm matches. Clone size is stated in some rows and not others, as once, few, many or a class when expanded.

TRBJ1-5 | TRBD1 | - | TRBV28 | CASIPTRDRGIQPQHF | TGTGCCAGCATCCCGACCCGGGACAGGGGTATACAGCCCCAGCATTTT
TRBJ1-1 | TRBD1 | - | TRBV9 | CASSPRTGRNTEAFF | TGTGCCAGCAGCCCGAGGACAGGACGAAACACTGAAGCTTTCTTT
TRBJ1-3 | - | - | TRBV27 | CASSLSSGTGNTIYF | TGTGCCAGCAGTTTATCGTCAGGGACTGGAAACACCATATATTTT
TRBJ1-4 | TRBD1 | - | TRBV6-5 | CASSSAGTGEGKLFF | TGTGCCAGCAGTTCCGCCGGGACAGGGGAAGGAAAACTGTTTTTT
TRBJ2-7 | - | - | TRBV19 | CASRPRDNSYEQYF | TGTGCCAGTAGACCCCGGGACAACTCCTACGAGCAGTACTTC
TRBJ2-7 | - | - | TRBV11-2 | CASSSVPSRYEQYF | TGTGCCAGCAGCTCCGTGCCGAGTAGATACGAGCAGTACTTC
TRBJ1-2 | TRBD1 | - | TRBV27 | CASSLGQGYHYGYTF | TGTGCCAGCAGTTTGGGACAGGGGTACCACTATGGCTACACCTTC
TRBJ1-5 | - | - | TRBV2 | CASSVVEGGNQPQHF | TGTGCCAGCAGTGTTGTGGAGGGCGGCAATCAGCCCCAGCATTTT
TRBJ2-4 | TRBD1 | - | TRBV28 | CASTPGRDRNIQYF | TGTGCCAGCACCCCTGGCCGGGACAGGAACATTCAGTACTTC
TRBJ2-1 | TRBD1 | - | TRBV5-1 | CASIWSPGQGNNEQFF | TGCGCCAGCATCTGGTCTCCGGGACAGGGAAACAATGAGCAGTTCTTC
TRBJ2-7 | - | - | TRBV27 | CASSARANYEQYF | TGTGCCAGCAGTGCGAGGGCCAACTACGAGCAGTACTTC
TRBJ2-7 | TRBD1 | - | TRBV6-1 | CASSERTGVSYEQYF | TGTGCCAGCAGTGAAAGGACAGGGGTCTCCTACGAGCAGTACTTC
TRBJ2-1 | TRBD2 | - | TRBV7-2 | CASSPRLAVYNEQFF | TGTGCCAGCAGTCCCCGACTAGCGGTCTACAATGAGCAGTTCTTC
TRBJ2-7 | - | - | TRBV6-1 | CASSLEGPLYEQYF | TGTGCCAGCAGTTTGGAGGGCCCTCTCTACGAGCAGTACTTC
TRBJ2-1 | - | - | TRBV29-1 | CSVPGRHTGNAWVGFF | TGCAGCGTTCCAGGGAGGCACACGGGCAATGCCTGGGTCGGGTTCTTC
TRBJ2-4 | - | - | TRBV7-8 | CASSSTIAKNIQYF | TGTGCCAGCAGCTCTACGATAGCCAAAAACATTCAGTACTTC
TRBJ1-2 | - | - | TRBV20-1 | CSAFHRDGYTF | TGCAGTGCCTTCCACAGGGATGGCTACACCTTC
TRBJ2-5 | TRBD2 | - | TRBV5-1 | CASSLRGGAGETQYF | TGCGCCAGCAGCTTGCGCGGGGGGGCCGGTGAGACCCAGTACTTC
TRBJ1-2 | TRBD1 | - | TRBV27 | CASSPDRGPTPRGYTF | TGTGCCAGCAGTCCTGACAGGGGCCCCACACCTCGGGGCTACACCTTC
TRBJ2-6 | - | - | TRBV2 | CASMGRDSSGANVLTF | TGTGCCAGCATGGGACGGGACTCGTCTGGGGCCAACGTCCTGACTTTC
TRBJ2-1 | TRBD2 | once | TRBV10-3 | CAISDGQRGDNEQFF | TGTGCCATCAGTGACGGCCAGCGGGGAGACAATGAGCAGTTCTTC
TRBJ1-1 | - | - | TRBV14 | CASSLGGNTEAFF | TGTGCCAGCAGCCTGGGGGGGAACACTGAAGCTTTCTTT
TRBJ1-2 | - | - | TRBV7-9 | CASSTRGAGRPDGYTF | TGTGCCAGCAGCACCCGGGGGGCAGGGAGGCCGGATGGCTACACCTTC
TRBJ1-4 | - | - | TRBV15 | CATSRGGSSPPTNEKLFF | TGTGCCACCAGCAGAGGAGGGAGCTCCCCTCCAACTAATGAAAAACTGTTTTTT
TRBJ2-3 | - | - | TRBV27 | CASSYGPRQLYF | TGTGCCAGCAGTTACGGCCCCAGGCAGCTGTATTTT
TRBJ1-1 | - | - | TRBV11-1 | CASSAQGPGTEAFF | TGTGCCAGCAGCGCACAGGGCCCGGGGACTGAAGCTTTCTTT
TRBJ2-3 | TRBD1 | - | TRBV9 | CASSVGGQGWTDTQYF | TGTGCCAGCAGCGTAGGGGGACAGGGTTGGACAGATACGCAGTATTTT
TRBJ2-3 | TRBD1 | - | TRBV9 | CASSVDPGTGRTDTQYF | TGTGCCAGCAGCGTGGACCCAGGGACAGGGCGGACAGATACGCAGTATTTT
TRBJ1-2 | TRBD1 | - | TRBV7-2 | CASSLAPQGARGYTF | TGTGCCAGCAGCTTAGCCCCACAGGGGGCGCGTGGCTACACCTTC
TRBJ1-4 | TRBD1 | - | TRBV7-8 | CASSLSDRGGEKLFF | TGTGCCAGCAGCTTATCGGACAGGGGGGGTGAAAAACTGTTTTTT
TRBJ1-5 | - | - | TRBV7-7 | CASSPSPGQPQHF | TGTGCCAGCAGCCCCTCGCCCGGTCAGCCCCAGCATTTT
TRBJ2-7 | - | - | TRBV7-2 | CASSEGGITVVYEQYF | TGTGCCAGCAGCGAGGGGGGGATAACAGTTGTCTACGAGCAGTACTTC
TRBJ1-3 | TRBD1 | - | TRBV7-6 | CASSLQGQGVSGNTIYF | TGTGCCAGCAGCCTCCAAGGACAGGGAGTCTCTGGAAACACCATATATTTT
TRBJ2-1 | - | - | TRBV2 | CASSEAGENEQFF | TGTGCCAGCAGCGAGGCAGGGGAAAATGAGCAGTTCTTC
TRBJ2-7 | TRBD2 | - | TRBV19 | CASSIGGRGVSYEQYF | TGTGCCAGTAGTATTGGCGGGAGGGGTGTGTCCTACGAGCAGTACTTC
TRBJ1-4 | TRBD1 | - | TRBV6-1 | CASSPGTGDEKLFF | TGTGCCAGCAGTCCCGGGACAGGGGACGAAAAACTGTTTTTT
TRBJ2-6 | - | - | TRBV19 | CASSSRTERGANVLTF | TGTGCCAGTAGTTCCCGGACAGAACGGGGGGCCAACGTCCTGACTTTC
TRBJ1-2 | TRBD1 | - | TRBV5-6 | CASSLATGNYGYTF | TGTGCCAGCAGCTTGGCGACAGGGAACTATGGCTACACCTTC
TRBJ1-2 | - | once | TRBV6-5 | CASSYSLAGEGYTF | TGTGCCAGCAGTTACTCGTTAGCCGGGGAGGGCTACACCTTC
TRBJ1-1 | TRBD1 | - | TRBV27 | CASSVQDRGTEAFF | TGTGCCAGCAGCGTCCAGGACAGGGGAACTGAAGCTTTCTTT
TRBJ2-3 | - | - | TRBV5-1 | CASSFVAADRTDTQYF | TGCGCCAGCAGCTTCGTAGCGGCGGATCGCACAGATACGCAGTATTTT
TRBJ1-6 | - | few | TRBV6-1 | CASSEVRDTNSPLHF | TGTGCCAGCAGTGAAGTCCGGGACACTAATTCACCCCTCCACTTT
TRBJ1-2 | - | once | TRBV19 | CASSPRPREGHGYTF | TGTGCCAGTAGTCCCCGGCCCAGGGAGGGTCATGGCTACACCTTC
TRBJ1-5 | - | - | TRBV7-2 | CASSLGAYGSNQPQHF | TGTGCCAGCAGCTTAGGGGCCTATGGGAGCAATCAGCCCCAGCATTTT
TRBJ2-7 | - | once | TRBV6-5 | CASSPPYGVHEQYF | TGTGCCAGCTCCCCCCCATACGGGGTACACGAGCAGTACTTC
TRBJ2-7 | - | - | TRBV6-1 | CASSSSPVGYEQYF | TGTGCCAGCAGTAGCTCTCCTGTTGGCTACGAGCAGTACTTC
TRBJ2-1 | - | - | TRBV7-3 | CASSLTPYPPYNEQFF | TGTGCCAGCAGCTTAACTCCCTACCCACCCTACAATGAGCAGTTCTTC